The 9 T cell receptor beta chains given below trace back to one sample, sequenced in a study of blood T cell repertoires in COVID-19. Sequenced by immunoSEQ multiplex PCR; TCRdb stores in-frame clones only, minus some. The table has some 120,000 clones, roughly four fifths seen once. Sequenced sample: peripheral blood. These receptor sequences come from a man between 70 and 80 years old with acute or convalescent COVID-19.

The chain employs TRBV5-1 and TRBJ1-2; 7 positions match TRBD1. The germline gives CDR1 SGHRS, CDR2 YFSETQ. This CDR3 comprises 15 residues. V was clipped by 4 bases and J by 6 bases; unmatched bases: 12. Here the CDR3 DNA reads TGCGCCAGCAGCCCCCGCCCGACAGGGCAGCATGGCTACACCTTC. Protein: CASSPRPTGQHGYTF.

The J gene is TRBJ1-5, the V gene TRBV7-8, with 8 bases identical to TRBD1. J gave up 7 bases and V 1 base, and 3 bases lay outside the gene matches. The CDR3 length is 14 residues. Germline CDR1 reads SGHVS; CDR2 reads FQNEAQ. Here the CDR3 reads CASSLGRQGQPQHF. The DNA of the CDR3 is TGTGCCAGCAGCTTAGGGCGACAGGGGCAGCCCCAGCATTTT.

The chain uses TRBV28 and TRBJ1-6; no definite D call. Germline V CDR1 and CDR2: MDHEN, SYDVKM. This CDR3 has 15 amino acids. Trimming cost V 4 bases and J 5 bases, with 12 bases left between them. CDR3 protein: CASSSIGRDNSPLHF. As DNA, the CDR3 is TGTGCCAGCAGTTCTATCGGGAGAGATAATTCACCCCTCCACTTT.

V and J are TRBV10-3 and TRBJ1-1; D is possibly TRBD1 (5 bases). Per the germline V gene, CDR1 is ENHRY and CDR2 is SYGVKD. This CDR3 contains 12 residues. Between the trimmed V and J ends, which lost 5 bases and 3 bases, there was a span of 7 bases. The CDR3 nucleotides read TGTGCCATCAGTTCCAGGGACACTGAAGCTTTCTTT. Translation: CAISSRDTEAFF.

V gene TRBV25-1 combines with J gene TRBJ1-2; 8 positions agree with TRBD1. The ends lost 3 bases at V and 5 bases at J; junction bases unmatched: 8. The CDR3 covers 15 residues. CDR1 and CDR2 (germline): MGHDK, SYGVNS. The CDR3 protein is CASSDGQGAGYGYTF. The CDR3 DNA follows: TGTGCCAGCAGTGACGGGCAGGGGGCAGGGTATGGCTACACCTTC.

The chain employs TRBV5-1 and TRBJ1-1; D is uncertain. This CDR3 is 13 amino acids long. Deletions cut 7 bases from V and 6 bases from J, with 16 bases between. Germline assignment: CDR1 SGHRS and CDR2 YFSETQ. The chain's CDR3 is CASQMSGGSEAFF. The DNA of the CDR3 is TGCGCCAGCCAGATGAGCGGTGGGTCTGAAGCTTTCTTT.

The chain recombines TRBV4-1 with TRBJ1-5, with a possible D match to TRBD1 (6 bases). Trimming removed 1 base from V and 4 bases from J, with 20 bases in between. There are 18 residues in the CDR3. CDR1 MGHRA and CDR2 YSYEKL come from the germline V gene. CDR3 in DNA: TGCGCCAGCAGCCAAGTTGGTAGGGGCCGTAGGGGGAATCAGCCCCAGCATTTT. Its protein product is CASSQVGRGRRGNQPQHF.

This chain uses TRBV19 with TRBJ2-6, with no clear D. This CDR3 contains 17 residues. V was pared by 1 base and J by 0 bases, with 10 bases between. Germline V gene sequence: CDR1 LNHDA, CDR2 SQIVND (reference sequence). Here the CDR3 reads CASSIGSSFSGANVLTF. The CDR3 region has the DNA TGTGCCAGTAGTATAGGGTCCAGTTTCTCTGGGGCCAACGTCCTGACTTTC. Together with reference TRBV19 and TRBJ2-6, the CDR3 gives the full variable domain: DGGITQSPKYLFRKEGQNVTLSCEQNLNHDAMYWYRQDPGQGLRLIYYSQIVNDFQKGDIAEGYSVSREKKESFPLTVTSAQKNPTAFYLCASSIGSSFSGANVLTFGAGSRLTVL.

This chain links TRBV24-1 with TRBJ2-3; 9 nucleotides align to TRBD1. J lost 3 bases, V lost 2 bases, and 5 bases had no gene match. This CDR3 is built from 16 residues. CDR1 is KGHDR and CDR2 is SFDVKD in the germline V gene. Here the CDR3 reads CATSDSTGGITDTQYF. As DNA, the CDR3 is TGTGCCACCAGTGATTCGACAGGGGGTATAACAGATACGCAGTATTTT.